This is a list of T cell receptor beta chains from one sample in a study of blood T cell repertoires in COVID-19. Some clones are missing from TCRdb's copy, which holds only in-frame ones; the method was immunoSEQ multiplex PCR. Among fewer than 200,000 clones listed, around four fifths were seen once. Sample: peripheral blood. Receptors originate from a woman of 80 years or more with COVID-19, enrolled during active disease. Each CDR3 is given with its conserved first and last residue. Fields, in order: D gene, J gene, clone size, V gene, CDR3 length, CDR3 protein, CDR3 DNA. D genes are given only for firm matches. Some rows have no size entry. The others give once, few or many, or a class for an expanded clone.

d_gene: TRBD1
j_gene: TRBJ1-4
abundance: .
v_gene: TRBV5-8
len: 15
CDR3aa: CASSARQGPNEKLFF
CDR3nt: TGTGCCAGCAGCGCGAGACAGGGGCCGAATGAAAAACTGTTTTTT

d_gene: .
j_gene: TRBJ1-5
abundance: .
v_gene: TRBV6-6
len: 12
CDR3aa: CASTRQDQPQHF
CDR3nt: TGTGCCAGCACAAGACAGGATCAGCCCCAGCATTTT

d_gene: .
j_gene: TRBJ1-6
abundance: .
v_gene: TRBV11-2
len: 15
CDR3aa: CASSLGGGDNSPLHF
CDR3nt: TGTGCCAGCAGCTTAGGAGGGGGTGACAATTCACCCCTCCACTTT

d_gene: .
j_gene: TRBJ2-7
abundance: .
v_gene: TRBV3-1/TRBV3-2
len: 14
CDR3aa: CASSQAGGPREQYF
CDR3nt: TGTGCCAGCAGCCAAGCCGGGGGGCCTCGCGAGCAGTACTTC

d_gene: .
j_gene: TRBJ1-1
abundance: .
v_gene: TRBV6-5
len: 14
CDR3aa: CASSSALSGAEAFF
CDR3nt: TGTGCCAGCAGCTCCGCCCTTTCGGGGGCTGAAGCTTTCTTT

d_gene: TRBD2
j_gene: TRBJ2-3
abundance: .
v_gene: TRBV2
len: 14
CDR3aa: CASTRGGGPGTQYF
CDR3nt: TGTGCCAGCACTCGGGGGGGAGGGCCAGGTACGCAGTATTTT

d_gene: TRBD2
j_gene: TRBJ2-3
abundance: .
v_gene: TRBV6-5
len: 14
CDR3aa: CASTTSLRGDTQYF
CDR3nt: TGTGCCAGCACGACTAGCCTGAGAGGGGATACGCAGTATTTT

d_gene: .
j_gene: TRBJ2-7
abundance: .
v_gene: TRBV2
len: 13
CDR3aa: CASSSDRSYEQYF
CDR3nt: TGTGCCAGCAGTTCCGACAGAAGCTACGAGCAGTACTTC

d_gene: .
j_gene: TRBJ1-1
abundance: .
v_gene: TRBV28
len: 14
CDR3aa: CASVLGAKGTEAFF
CDR3nt: TGTGCCAGTGTCCTGGGGGCCAAGGGCACTGAAGCTTTCTTT

d_gene: TRBD1
j_gene: TRBJ1-2
abundance: .
v_gene: TRBV6-1
len: 13
CDR3aa: CASSSTGNYGYTF
CDR3nt: TGTGCCAGCAGCTCGACAGGGAACTATGGCTACACCTTC

d_gene: TRBD1
j_gene: TRBJ2-5
abundance: .
v_gene: TRBV28
len: 16
CDR3aa: CASSLGTGGYQETQYF
CDR3nt: TGTGCCAGCAGTTTGGGGACAGGGGGATACCAAGAGACCCAGTACTTC

d_gene: .
j_gene: TRBJ2-5
abundance: .
v_gene: TRBV5-5
len: 15
CDR3aa: CASSWAGRVTETQYF
CDR3nt: TGTGCCAGCAGCTGGGCAGGCCGAGTAACGGAGACCCAGTACTTC

d_gene: .
j_gene: TRBJ2-7
abundance: .
v_gene: TRBV9
len: 14
CDR3aa: CASSVGRDTYEQYF
CDR3nt: TGTGCCAGCAGCGTAGGTCGGGACACCTACGAGCAGTACTTC

d_gene: .
j_gene: TRBJ1-2
abundance: .
v_gene: TRBV12-3/TRBV12-4
len: 12
CDR3aa: CASSDGLYGYTF
CDR3nt: TGTGCCAGTTCGGACGGACTCTATGGCTACACCTTC

d_gene: .
j_gene: TRBJ1-2
abundance: .
v_gene: TRBV5-1
len: 15
CDR3aa: CASSLAPALESGYTF
CDR3nt: TGCGCCAGCAGCTTGGCCCCGGCCTTGGAGAGTGGCTACACCTTC

d_gene: .
j_gene: TRBJ2-7
abundance: .
v_gene: TRBV20-1
len: 10
CDR3aa: CSATPSEQYF
CDR3nt: TGCAGTGCTACCCCCAGCGAGCAGTACTTC

d_gene: .
j_gene: TRBJ2-6
abundance: .
v_gene: TRBV3-1/TRBV3-2
len: 17
CDR3aa: CASSHQRGSSGANVLTF
CDR3nt: TGTGCCAGCAGCCACCAAAGGGGGAGCTCTGGGGCCAACGTCCTGACTTTC

d_gene: .
j_gene: TRBJ1-3
abundance: once
v_gene: TRBV11-2
len: 14
CDR3aa: CASSLTTSGNTIYF
CDR3nt: TGTGCCAGCAGCTTAACAACCTCTGGAAACACCATATATTTT

d_gene: .
j_gene: TRBJ2-1
abundance: .
v_gene: TRBV5-4
len: 12
CDR3aa: CASSPWGYEQFF
CDR3nt: TGTGCCAGCAGCCCGTGGGGCTATGAGCAGTTCTTC

d_gene: TRBD1
j_gene: TRBJ1-4
abundance: .
v_gene: TRBV28
len: 14
CDR3aa: CASSPGQGPEKLFF
CDR3nt: TGTGCCAGCAGCCCGGGACAGGGCCCTGAAAAACTGTTTTTT

d_gene: TRBD2
j_gene: TRBJ2-1
abundance: .
v_gene: TRBV7-2
len: 16
CDR3aa: CASSVTRTSGGAWQFF
CDR3nt: TGTGCCAGCAGCGTCACAAGAACTAGCGGGGGGGCATGGCAGTTCTTC

d_gene: TRBD1
j_gene: TRBJ2-7
abundance: .
v_gene: TRBV28
len: 15
CDR3aa: CASSLWDRGSYEQYF
CDR3nt: TGTGCCAGCAGTTTGTGGGACAGGGGCTCCTACGAGCAGTACTTC

d_gene: .
j_gene: TRBJ1-3
abundance: .
v_gene: TRBV27
len: 15
CDR3aa: CASSFEGGAGNTIYF
CDR3nt: TGTGCCAGCAGTTTTGAAGGGGGGGCTGGAAACACCATATATTTT

d_gene: TRBD1
j_gene: TRBJ1-1
abundance: .
v_gene: TRBV19
len: 15
CDR3aa: CASSPRQGANTEAFF
CDR3nt: TGTGCCAGTAGCCCCCGACAGGGGGCGAACACTGAAGCTTTCTTT

d_gene: TRBD2
j_gene: TRBJ2-7
abundance: .
v_gene: TRBV7-9
len: 17
CDR3aa: CASSLVTSGGAYYEQYF
CDR3nt: TGTGCCAGCAGCTTAGTCACTAGCGGGGGGGCGTACTACGAGCAGTACTTC

d_gene: .
j_gene: TRBJ1-1
abundance: once
v_gene: TRBV18
len: 15
CDR3aa: CASSPPRGLNTEAFF
CDR3nt: TGTGCCAGCTCACCACCTCGGGGGTTGAACACTGAAGCTTTCTTT

d_gene: .
j_gene: TRBJ1-1
abundance: .
v_gene: TRBV2
len: 13
CDR3aa: CASSAEQNTEAFF
CDR3nt: TGTGCCAGCAGTGCTGAGCAGAACACTGAAGCTTTCTTT

d_gene: .
j_gene: TRBJ2-5
abundance: .
v_gene: TRBV18
len: 13
CDR3aa: CASSPSHQETQYF
CDR3nt: TGTGCCAGCTCACCAAGCCATCAAGAGACCCAGTACTTC

d_gene: .
j_gene: TRBJ2-3
abundance: once
v_gene: TRBV5-1
len: 14
CDR3aa: CASSQEYGTDTQYF
CDR3nt: TGCGCCAGCAGCCAGGAATACGGCACAGATACGCAGTATTTT

d_gene: TRBD1
j_gene: TRBJ1-5
abundance: .
v_gene: TRBV6-5
len: 14
CDR3aa: CASSQGVGNQPQHF
CDR3nt: TGTGCCAGCAGTCAGGGGGTGGGGAATCAGCCCCAGCATTTT

d_gene: .
j_gene: TRBJ1-6
abundance: .
v_gene: TRBV28
len: 16
CDR3aa: CASSILLVSYNSPLHF
CDR3nt: TGTGCCAGCAGCATCCTCTTAGTCTCCTATAATTCACCCCTCCACTTT

d_gene: .
j_gene: TRBJ2-5
abundance: .
v_gene: TRBV18
len: 12
CDR3aa: CASSPLAETQYF
CDR3nt: TGTGCCAGCTCACCACTCGCGGAGACCCAGTACTTC

d_gene: TRBD2
j_gene: TRBJ2-1
abundance: .
v_gene: TRBV7-9
len: 16
CDR3aa: CASSSLAGGRYNEQFF
CDR3nt: TGTGCCAGCAGCTCACTAGCGGGGGGGAGGTACAATGAGCAGTTCTTC

d_gene: .
j_gene: TRBJ1-1
abundance: .
v_gene: TRBV18
len: 15
CDR3aa: CASSPETGKVTEAFF
CDR3nt: TGTGCCAGCTCACCAGAGACGGGGAAGGTCACTGAAGCTTTCTTT

d_gene: .
j_gene: TRBJ1-4
abundance: .
v_gene: TRBV2
len: 15
CDR3aa: CASREPGSVREKLFF
CDR3nt: TGTGCCAGCAGGGAACCCGGAAGCGTGAGGGAAAAACTGTTTTTT

d_gene: .
j_gene: TRBJ2-7
abundance: .
v_gene: TRBV9
len: 15
CDR3aa: CASSEGVQGAYEQYF
CDR3nt: TGTGCCAGCAGCGAGGGGGTTCAAGGCGCCTACGAGCAGTACTTC

d_gene: .
j_gene: TRBJ1-3
abundance: .
v_gene: TRBV5-1
len: 13
CDR3aa: CASSPGSGNTIYF
CDR3nt: TGCGCCAGCAGCCCCGGCTCTGGAAACACCATATATTTT

d_gene: .
j_gene: TRBJ1-4
abundance: .
v_gene: TRBV3-1/TRBV3-2
len: 13
CDR3aa: CASSPLTDEKLFF
CDR3nt: TGTGCCAGCAGCCCGCTTACGGATGAAAAACTGTTTTTT

d_gene: .
j_gene: TRBJ1-1
abundance: once
v_gene: TRBV4-1
len: 14
CDR3aa: CASSQHTENTEAFF
CDR3nt: TGCGCCAGCAGCCAACATACAGAGAACACTGAAGCTTTCTTT

d_gene: .
j_gene: TRBJ1-1
abundance: .
v_gene: TRBV6-2/TRBV6-3
len: 15
CDR3aa: CASSLLGAGFTEAFF
CDR3nt: TGTGCCAGCAGTCTTTTGGGTGCGGGCTTCACTGAAGCTTTCTTT

d_gene: TRBD1
j_gene: TRBJ1-6
abundance: .
v_gene: TRBV28
len: 15
CDR3aa: CASSSLLGGLSPLHF
CDR3nt: TGTGCCAGCAGTTCGTTGCTAGGGGGCTTATCACCCCTCCACTTT

d_gene: .
j_gene: TRBJ1-1
abundance: .
v_gene: TRBV3-1/TRBV3-2
len: 17
CDR3aa: CASSTEGKGIMNTEAFF
CDR3nt: TGTGCCAGCAGCACCGAGGGAAAGGGTATAATGAACACTGAAGCTTTCTTT

d_gene: TRBD2
j_gene: TRBJ2-1
abundance: .
v_gene: TRBV2
len: 16
CDR3aa: CASRIGTSGSYNEQFF
CDR3nt: TGTGCCAGCAGAATCGGGACTAGCGGGAGTTACAATGAGCAGTTCTTC

d_gene: TRBD2
j_gene: TRBJ2-1
abundance: .
v_gene: TRBV6-5
len: 14
CDR3aa: CASSASGFYNEQFF
CDR3nt: TGTGCCAGCAGCGCTAGCGGTTTCTACAATGAGCAGTTCTTC

d_gene: .
j_gene: TRBJ2-1
abundance: once
v_gene: TRBV7-8
len: 15
CDR3aa: CASSRRGSAAGWAFF
CDR3nt: TGTGCCAGCAGCCGGAGGGGGTCGGCGGCTGGTTGGGCGTTCTTC

d_gene: TRBD1
j_gene: TRBJ2-7
abundance: .
v_gene: TRBV7-3
len: 13
CDR3aa: CASSSDRGYEQYF
CDR3nt: TGTGCCAGCAGCTCGGACAGGGGCTACGAGCAGTACTTC

d_gene: TRBD1
j_gene: TRBJ2-3
abundance: .
v_gene: TRBV7-6
len: 15
CDR3aa: CASSSPGQGAFTQYF
CDR3nt: TGTGCCAGCAGCTCTCCGGGACAGGGGGCGTTTACGCAGTATTTT

d_gene: .
j_gene: TRBJ1-1
abundance: .
v_gene: TRBV12-3/TRBV12-4
len: 10
CDR3aa: CASSFGRAFF
CDR3nt: TGTGCCAGCAGTTTTGGGAGGGCTTTCTTT

d_gene: .
j_gene: TRBJ1-1
abundance: few
v_gene: TRBV12-3/TRBV12-4
len: 11
CDR3aa: CASSLGAEAFF
CDR3nt: TGTGCCAGCAGTTTGGGCGCTGAAGCTTTCTTT

d_gene: TRBD1
j_gene: TRBJ1-1
abundance: .
v_gene: TRBV6-5
len: 14
CDR3aa: CASSTGGANTEAFF
CDR3nt: TGTGCCAGCAGTACAGGGGGGGCGAACACTGAAGCTTTCTTT

d_gene: .
j_gene: TRBJ1-1
abundance: .
v_gene: TRBV2
len: 13
CDR3aa: CASRAGRGTEAFF
CDR3nt: TGTGCCAGCCGAGCCGGGAGAGGGACTGAAGCTTTCTTT

d_gene: TRBD1
j_gene: TRBJ1-2
abundance: .
v_gene: TRBV19
len: 15
CDR3aa: CASSRANQGGYGYTF
CDR3nt: TGTGCCAGTAGTAGGGCCAATCAGGGGGGCTATGGCTACACCTTC